This T cell receptor beta chain was profiled in a study of kidney transplant recipient with SARS-CoV-2 infection. TCRdb re-called the reads with MiXCR, one entry per CDR3 protein. The sample lists some 220,000 distinct CDR3 sequences, around 26% occurring once. From germline, CDR1 is MNHNS and CDR2 SASEGT. The CDR3 has 15 amino acids. To note about this clonotype: It may be a read error: a sequence one base away is much more abundant.

The chain joins TRBV6-1 to TRBJ2-5; tentative D call: TRBD2 (6 bases). The source of this sequence is a male patient aged 25 to 39 who had COVID-19 and was a kidney transplant recipient. Among the T cells, some may be from the graft donor. Material: a blood sample, obtained at baseline and between days 110 and 120 from a kidney transplant recipient. The DNA of the CDR3 is TGTGCCGGCAGGGCGGGGCAATTGGGTCTAGAGACCCAGTACTTC. Protein product: CAGRAGQLGLETQYF.